This TCR beta chain appears in the sequencing data of a study of shared clonotypes between healthy human individuals. Overall study context: Every donor yielded three CD4 naive, three CD4 memory, two CD8 naive and one CD8 memory plate.

The CDR3 covers 15 residues. The V gene's germline CDR1 is SGHRS and CDR2 YFSETQ. V was shortened by 0 bases and J by 5 bases, with 14 bases between the two germline ends. Concerning this clone: Its antigen is currently unknown.

Study findings and constraints: Memory subsets generally showed lower estimated richness than naive subsets.

Sequenced by immunoSEQ multiplex PCR; TCRdb stores in-frame clones only, minus some. The data contain roughly 1,000,000 clones, more than 75% of them singletons. Every one of the donors was a Caucasian adult that lived in Nashville, Tennessee. The sequence was collected from a man aged 18 to 30 in good health. Some clones in this sample may be carry-over from other donors' samples. Sequenced input: memory CD4+ T cells from PBMCs. Subset in this sample: CD45RA-negative fraction. This chain links TRBV5-1 with TRBJ2-5, with D possibly being TRBD1 (6 bases). CDR3 nucleotides: TGCGCCAGCAGCTTGGTGGGGACAAGCATTGAGACCCAGTACTTC. Translated, it gives CASSLVGTSIETQYF.